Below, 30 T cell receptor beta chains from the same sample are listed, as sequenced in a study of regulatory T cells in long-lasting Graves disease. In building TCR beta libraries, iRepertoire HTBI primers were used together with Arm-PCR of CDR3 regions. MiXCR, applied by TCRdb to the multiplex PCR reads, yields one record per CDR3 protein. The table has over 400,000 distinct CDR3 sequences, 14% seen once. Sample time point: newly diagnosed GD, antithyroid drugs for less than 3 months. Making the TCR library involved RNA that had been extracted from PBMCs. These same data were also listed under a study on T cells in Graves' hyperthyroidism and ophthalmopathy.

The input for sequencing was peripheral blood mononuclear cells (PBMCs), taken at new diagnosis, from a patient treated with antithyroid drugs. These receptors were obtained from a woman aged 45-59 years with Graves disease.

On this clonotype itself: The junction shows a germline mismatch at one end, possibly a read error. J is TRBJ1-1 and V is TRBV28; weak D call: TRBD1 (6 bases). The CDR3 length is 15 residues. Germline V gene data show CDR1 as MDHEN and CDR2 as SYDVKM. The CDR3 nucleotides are TGTGTCAGCAGTTTAGATCAGGGGCTGAACACTGAAGCTTTCTTT. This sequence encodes CVSSLDQGLNTEAFF.

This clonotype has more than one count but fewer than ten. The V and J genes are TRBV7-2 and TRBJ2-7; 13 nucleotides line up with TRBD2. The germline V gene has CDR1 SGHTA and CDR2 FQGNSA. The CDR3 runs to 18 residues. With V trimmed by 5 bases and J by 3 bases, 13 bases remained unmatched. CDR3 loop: CASSGTGTSGKTLYEQYF. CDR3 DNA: TGTGCCAGCAGCGGAACCGGGACTAGCGGGAAAACACTCTACGAGCAGTACTTC.

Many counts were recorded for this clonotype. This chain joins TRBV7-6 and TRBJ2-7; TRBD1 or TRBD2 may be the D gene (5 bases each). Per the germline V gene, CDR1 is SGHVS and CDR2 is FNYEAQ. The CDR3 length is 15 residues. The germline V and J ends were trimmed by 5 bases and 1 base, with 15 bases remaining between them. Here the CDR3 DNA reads TGTGCCAGCAGCCTGAGCACGGGGCCTTCCTACGAGCAGTACTTC. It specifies CASSLSTGPSYEQYF.

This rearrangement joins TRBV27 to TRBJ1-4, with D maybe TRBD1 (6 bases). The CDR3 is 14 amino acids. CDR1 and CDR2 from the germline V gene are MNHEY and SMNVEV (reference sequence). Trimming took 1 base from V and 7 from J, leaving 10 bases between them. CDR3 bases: TGTGCCAGCAGTTTATGGGGGGCGGGTGAAAAACTGTTTTTT. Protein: CASSLWGAGEKLFF.

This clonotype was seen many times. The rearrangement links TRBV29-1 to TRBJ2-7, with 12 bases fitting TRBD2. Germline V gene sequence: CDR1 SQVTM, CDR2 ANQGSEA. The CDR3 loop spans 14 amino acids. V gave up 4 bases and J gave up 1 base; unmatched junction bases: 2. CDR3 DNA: TGCAGCGTTGGGACTAGCGGGGTATCCTACGAGCAGTACTTC. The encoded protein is CSVGTSGVSYEQYF.

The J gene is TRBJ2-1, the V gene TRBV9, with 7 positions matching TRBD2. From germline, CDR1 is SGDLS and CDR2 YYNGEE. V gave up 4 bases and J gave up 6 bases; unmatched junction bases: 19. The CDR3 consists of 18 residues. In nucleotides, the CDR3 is TGTGCCAGCAGCCCCCGAGCCCCTCTAGCGGAGACCAGCAATGAGCAGTTCTTC. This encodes CASSPRAPLAETSNEQFF. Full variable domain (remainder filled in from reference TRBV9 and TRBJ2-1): DSGVTQTPKHLITATGQRVTLRCSPRSGDLSVYWYQQSLDQGLQFLIQYYNGEERAKGNILERFSAQQFPDLHSELNLSSLELGDSALYFCASSPRAPLAETSNEQFFGPGTRLTVL.

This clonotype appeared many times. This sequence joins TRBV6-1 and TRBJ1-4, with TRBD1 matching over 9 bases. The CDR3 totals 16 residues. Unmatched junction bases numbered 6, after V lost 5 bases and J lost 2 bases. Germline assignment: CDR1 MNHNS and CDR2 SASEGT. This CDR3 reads CASSPGQGRTNEKLFF. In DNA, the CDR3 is TGTGCCAGCAGTCCCGGACAGGGGAGGACTAATGAAAAACTGTTTTTT.

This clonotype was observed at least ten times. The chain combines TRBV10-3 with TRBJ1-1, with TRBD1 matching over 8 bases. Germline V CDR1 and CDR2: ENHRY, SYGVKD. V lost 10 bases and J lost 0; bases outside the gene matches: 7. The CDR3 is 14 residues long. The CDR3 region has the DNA TGTGCCACCGAAGGGACAGGCCTGAACACTGAAGCTTTCTTT. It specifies CATEGTGLNTEAFF.

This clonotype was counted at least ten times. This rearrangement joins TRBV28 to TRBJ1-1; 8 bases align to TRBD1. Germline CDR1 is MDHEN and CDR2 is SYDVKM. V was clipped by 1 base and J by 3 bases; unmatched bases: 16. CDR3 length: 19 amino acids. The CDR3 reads CASSLLAGLQGVVDTEAFF. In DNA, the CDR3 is TGTGCCAGCAGTTTATTAGCGGGGTTACAGGGGGTTGTGGACACTGAAGCTTTCTTT.

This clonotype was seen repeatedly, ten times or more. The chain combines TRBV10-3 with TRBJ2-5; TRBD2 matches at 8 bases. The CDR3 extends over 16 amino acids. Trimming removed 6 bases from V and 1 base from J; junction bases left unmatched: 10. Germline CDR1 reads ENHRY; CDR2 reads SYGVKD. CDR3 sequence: CAISVAGLSSQETQYF. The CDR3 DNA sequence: TGTGCCATCAGCGTAGCGGGACTTTCCTCCCAAGAGACCCAGTACTTC.

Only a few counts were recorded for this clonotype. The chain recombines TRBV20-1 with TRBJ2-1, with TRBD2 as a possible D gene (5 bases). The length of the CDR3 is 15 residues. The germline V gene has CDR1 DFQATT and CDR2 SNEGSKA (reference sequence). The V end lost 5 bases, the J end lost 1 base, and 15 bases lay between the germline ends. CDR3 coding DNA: TGCAGTGCTCCTTTCGCCGGGGATTCCTACAATGAGCAGTTCTTC. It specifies CSAPFAGDSYNEQFF.

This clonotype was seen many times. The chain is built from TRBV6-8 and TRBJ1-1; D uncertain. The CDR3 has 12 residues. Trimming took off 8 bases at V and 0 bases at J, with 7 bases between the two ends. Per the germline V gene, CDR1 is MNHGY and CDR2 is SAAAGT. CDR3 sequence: CASPWMNTEAFF. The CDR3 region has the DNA TGTGCCAGCCCTTGGATGAACACTGAAGCTTTCTTT.

The CDR3 loop reads CASSIHIQGFNQPQHF. CDR3 nucleotides: TGTGCCAGTAGTATTCACATACAGGGTTTCAATCAGCCCCAGCATTTT. J is TRBJ1-5 and V is TRBV19; tentative D call: TRBD1 (6 bases). Germline CDR1 is LNHDA and CDR2 is SQIVND (reference sequence). Trimming took off 3 bases at V and 3 bases at J, with 15 bases between the two ends. This CDR3 region has 16 residues.

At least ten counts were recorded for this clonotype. In nucleotides, the CDR3 is TGTGCCAGCAGCGGGAGGGTCTCCTACAATGAGCAGTTCTTC. Translated, it gives CASSGRVSYNEQFF. The chain has TRBV28 and TRBJ2-1; 8 nucleotides match TRBD2. The CDR3 runs to 14 residues. The trim removed 6 bases at V and 0 bases at J, leaving 1 base unmatched. The germline gives CDR1 MDHEN, CDR2 SYDVKM.

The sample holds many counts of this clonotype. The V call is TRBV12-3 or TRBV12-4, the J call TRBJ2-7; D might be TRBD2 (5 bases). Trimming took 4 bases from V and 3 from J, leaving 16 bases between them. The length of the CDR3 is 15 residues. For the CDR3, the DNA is TGTGCCAGCAGTTATTGGAGGACCACACACTACGAGCAGTACTTC. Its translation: CASSYWRTTHYEQYF.

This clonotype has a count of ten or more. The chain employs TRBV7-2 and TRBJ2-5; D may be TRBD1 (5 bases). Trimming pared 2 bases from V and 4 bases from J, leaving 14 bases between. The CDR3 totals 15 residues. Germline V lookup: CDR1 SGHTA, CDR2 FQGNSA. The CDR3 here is CASSLPPRARETQYF. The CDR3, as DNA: TGTGCCAGCAGCTTACCTCCCAGGGCGCGAGAGACCCAGTACTTC.

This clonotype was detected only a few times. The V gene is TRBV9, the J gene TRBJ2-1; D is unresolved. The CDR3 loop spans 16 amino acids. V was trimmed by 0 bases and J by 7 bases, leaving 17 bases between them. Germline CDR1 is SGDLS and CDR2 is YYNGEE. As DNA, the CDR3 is TGTGCCAGCAGCGTAGGGTCAATCCGCGTTTGGAATGAGCAGTTCTTC. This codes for CASSVGSIRVWNEQFF.

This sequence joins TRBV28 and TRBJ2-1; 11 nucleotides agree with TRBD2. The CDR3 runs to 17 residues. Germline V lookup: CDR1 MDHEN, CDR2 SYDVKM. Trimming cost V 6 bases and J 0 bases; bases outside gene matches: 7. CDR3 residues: CASSSTSGASSYNEQFF. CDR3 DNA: TGTGCCAGCAGCTCGACTAGCGGGGCCAGCTCCTACAATGAGCAGTTCTTC.

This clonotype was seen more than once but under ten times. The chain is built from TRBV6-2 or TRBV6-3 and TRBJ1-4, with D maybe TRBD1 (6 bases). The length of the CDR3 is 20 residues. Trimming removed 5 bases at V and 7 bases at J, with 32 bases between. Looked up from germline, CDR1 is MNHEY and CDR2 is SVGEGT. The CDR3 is CASSAYIPMDSGRQGEKLFF. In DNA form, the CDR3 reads TGTGCCAGCAGTGCCTACATCCCAATGGACAGCGGACGGCAGGGTGAAAAACTGTTTTTT.

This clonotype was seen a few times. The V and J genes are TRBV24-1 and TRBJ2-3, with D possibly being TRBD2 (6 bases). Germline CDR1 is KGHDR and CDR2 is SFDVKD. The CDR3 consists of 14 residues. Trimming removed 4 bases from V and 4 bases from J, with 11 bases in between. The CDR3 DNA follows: TGTGCCACCAGTGACTCTAGCGCTCCAGATACGCAGTATTTT. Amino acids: CATSDSSAPDTQYF.

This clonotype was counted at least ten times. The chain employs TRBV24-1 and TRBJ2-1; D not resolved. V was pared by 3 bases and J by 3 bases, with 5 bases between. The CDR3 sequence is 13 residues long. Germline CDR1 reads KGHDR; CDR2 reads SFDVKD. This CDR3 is CATSDTNYNEQFF. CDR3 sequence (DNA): TGTGCCACCAGTGATACCAACTACAATGAGCAGTTCTTC.

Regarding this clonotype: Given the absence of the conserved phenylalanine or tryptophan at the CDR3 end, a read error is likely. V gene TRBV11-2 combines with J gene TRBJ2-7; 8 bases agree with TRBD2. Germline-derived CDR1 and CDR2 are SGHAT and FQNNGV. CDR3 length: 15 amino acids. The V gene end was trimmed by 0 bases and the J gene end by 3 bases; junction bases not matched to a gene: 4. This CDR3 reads CASSLDASGGYEQYI. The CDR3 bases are TGTGCCAGCAGCTTAGATGCCAGCGGGGGCTACGAGCAGTACATC.

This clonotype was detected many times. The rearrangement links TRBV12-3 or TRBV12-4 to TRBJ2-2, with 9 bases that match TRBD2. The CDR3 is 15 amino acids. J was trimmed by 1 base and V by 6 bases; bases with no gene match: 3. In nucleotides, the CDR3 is TGTGCCAGCAGCCATAGCGGGAGGAACACCGGGGAGCTGTTTTTT. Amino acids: CASSHSGRNTGELFF.

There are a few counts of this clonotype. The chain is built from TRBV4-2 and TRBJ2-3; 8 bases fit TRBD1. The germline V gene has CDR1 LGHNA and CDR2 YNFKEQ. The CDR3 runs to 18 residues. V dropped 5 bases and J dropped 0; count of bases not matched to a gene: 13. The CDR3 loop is CASSSAVPRTGSTDTQYF. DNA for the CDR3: TGTGCCAGCAGCTCTGCCGTTCCCCGGACAGGGAGCACAGATACGCAGTATTTT.

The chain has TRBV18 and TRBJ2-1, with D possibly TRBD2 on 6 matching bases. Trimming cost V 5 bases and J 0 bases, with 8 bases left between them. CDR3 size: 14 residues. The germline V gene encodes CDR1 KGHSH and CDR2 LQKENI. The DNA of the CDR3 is TGTGCCAGCTCATACGGGAGCTCCTACAATGAGCAGTTCTTC. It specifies CASSYGSSYNEQFF.

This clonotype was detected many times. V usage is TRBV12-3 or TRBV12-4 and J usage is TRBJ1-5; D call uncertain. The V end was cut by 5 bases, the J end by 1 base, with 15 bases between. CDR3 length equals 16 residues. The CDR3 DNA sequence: TGTGCCAGCAGTGGGCCGAAAGGGCGAAGCAATCAGCCCCAGCATTTT. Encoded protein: CASSGPKGRSNQPQHF.

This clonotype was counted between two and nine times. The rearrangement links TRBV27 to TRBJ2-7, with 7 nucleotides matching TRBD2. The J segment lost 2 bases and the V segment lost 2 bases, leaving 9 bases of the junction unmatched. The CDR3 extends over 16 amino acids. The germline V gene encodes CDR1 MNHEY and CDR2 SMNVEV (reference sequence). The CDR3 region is CASSLRRGLPPYEQYF. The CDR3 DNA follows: TGTGCCAGCAGTTTAAGGAGGGGACTACCTCCCTACGAGCAGTACTTC.

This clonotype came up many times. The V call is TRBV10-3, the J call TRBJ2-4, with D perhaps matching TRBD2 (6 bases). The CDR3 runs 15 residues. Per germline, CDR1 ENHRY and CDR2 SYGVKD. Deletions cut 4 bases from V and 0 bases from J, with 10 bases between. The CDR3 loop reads CAISGGDLAKNIQYF. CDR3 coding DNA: TGTGCCATCAGTGGCGGGGATCTAGCCAAAAACATTCAGTACTTC.

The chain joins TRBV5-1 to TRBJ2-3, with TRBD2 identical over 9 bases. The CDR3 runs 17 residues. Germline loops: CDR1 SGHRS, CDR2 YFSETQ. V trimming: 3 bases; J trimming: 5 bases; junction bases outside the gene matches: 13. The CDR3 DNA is TGCGCCAGCAGCTCCTCAACCATAGCGGGAGCGGGAGATACGCAGTATTTT. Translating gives CASSSSTIAGAGDTQYF.

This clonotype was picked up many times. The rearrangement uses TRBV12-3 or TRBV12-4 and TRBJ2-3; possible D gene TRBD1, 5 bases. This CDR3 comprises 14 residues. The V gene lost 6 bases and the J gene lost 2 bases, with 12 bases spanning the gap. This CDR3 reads CASSLMTVTDTQYF. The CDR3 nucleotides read TGTGCCAGCAGCCTGATGACAGTCACAGATACGCAGTATTTT.